Listed below are T cell receptor beta chains from one sample, sequenced in a study of blood T cell repertoires in COVID-19. Clones were read by immunoSEQ multiplex PCR, and TCRdb kept only the in-frame ones, dropping some. The sample has 240,000 or so clones, 88% seen once. Sequencing was done on a sample of peripheral blood. The receptors shown here come from a woman under 40 with acute or convalescent COVID-19. CDR3s include the opening cysteine and the closing phenylalanine or tryptophan. The order of the fields is CDR3 DNA, CDR3 protein, clone size, CDR3 length, J gene, V gene, D gene. A D gene is named only where the DNA matches it firmly. For some rows the clone size is stated as once, few or many, or as a class when expanded; others skip it.

DNA: TGTGCCAGCAGTTACCGAGTGCAGGGGGTCCCTGGTGTGTCCTATAATTCACCCCTCCACTTT; CDR3: CASSYRVQGVPGVSYNSPLHF; size: .; length: 21; J: TRBJ1-6; V: TRBV27; D: TRBD1
DNA: TGTGCCAGCAGGCCACACGGGGGGTACACTGAAGCTTTCTTT; CDR3: CASRPHGGYTEAFF; size: .; length: 14; J: TRBJ1-1; V: TRBV27; D: .
DNA: TGCGCCAGCACCTTCAGGGGGTGGGGGGAGACCCAGTACTTC; CDR3: CASTFRGWGETQYF; size: .; length: 14; J: TRBJ2-5; V: TRBV23-1; D: TRBD1
DNA: TGCAGTGCTAGTACTAGCGGGAGGGCGACAGATACGCAGTATTTT; CDR3: CSASTSGRATDTQYF; size: .; length: 15; J: TRBJ2-3; V: TRBV20-1; D: TRBD2
DNA: TGTGCCAGCAGCGTAGAAGGGGCTCAGCCCCAGCATTTT; CDR3: CASSVEGAQPQHF; size: .; length: 13; J: TRBJ1-5; V: TRBV9; D: .
DNA: TGTGCCAGCAGACAGGGGGGGACCAATCAGCCCCAGCATTTT; CDR3: CASRQGGTNQPQHF; size: .; length: 14; J: TRBJ1-5; V: TRBV6-5; D: TRBD1
DNA: TGTGCCAGCAGTGACGGGTATTCGGGCAATCAGCCCCAGCATTTT; CDR3: CASSDGYSGNQPQHF; size: .; length: 15; J: TRBJ1-5; V: TRBV6-1; D: .
DNA: TGTGCCAGCAGCTTGAGGTCCAGGGCACGAGATGAAGCTTTCTTT; CDR3: CASSLRSRARDEAFF; size: .; length: 15; J: TRBJ1-1; V: TRBV5-6; D: .
DNA: TGTGCCAGCATCCCGGGGGTTAGCACAGATACGCAGTATTTT; CDR3: CASIPGVSTDTQYF; size: .; length: 14; J: TRBJ2-3; V: TRBV6-5; D: .
DNA: TGTGCCAGCAGCTTGCTAGCGGGAGGAACGAACACCGGGGAGCTGTTTTTT; CDR3: CASSLLAGGTNTGELFF; size: .; length: 17; J: TRBJ2-2; V: TRBV5-6; D: TRBD2
DNA: TGCGCCAGCAGCTTGGTTCAGGGGAGCTCCTACGAGCAGTACTTC; CDR3: CASSLVQGSSYEQYF; size: .; length: 15; J: TRBJ2-7; V: TRBV5-1; D: .
DNA: TGTGCCATCAGTGAACGTAGCGGAGGCACCGGGGACATTCAGTACTTC; CDR3: CAISERSGGTGDIQYF; size: .; length: 16; J: TRBJ2-4; V: TRBV10-3; D: .
DNA: TGCGCCAGCAGCCAGGGACACAGCTACGAGCAGTACTTC; CDR3: CASSQGHSYEQYF; size: .; length: 13; J: TRBJ2-7; V: TRBV4-1; D: .
DNA: TGTGCCAGCAGTTTATCGAACAGGGGAGGAGAAAAACTGTTTTTT; CDR3: CASSLSNRGGEKLFF; size: .; length: 15; J: TRBJ1-4; V: TRBV27; D: TRBD1
DNA: TGTGCCAGCAGTTACCAGGGACAGGGGGCCGGGGAGCTGTTTTTT; CDR3: CASSYQGQGAGELFF; size: .; length: 15; J: TRBJ2-2; V: TRBV6-6; D: TRBD1
DNA: TGCAGCGCCCAACTAGCGGGAGGGTACGATGAGCAGTTCTTC; CDR3: CSAQLAGGYDEQFF; size: .; length: 14; J: TRBJ2-1; V: TRBV29-1; D: TRBD2
DNA: TGTGCCAGCAGCTTGATGAGGCGGGCCCACAATGAGCAGTTCTTC; CDR3: CASSLMRRAHNEQFF; size: .; length: 15; J: TRBJ2-1; V: TRBV7-6; D: .
DNA: TGCGCCAGCAGCCAAGGGACTAGCGCCTACAATGAGCAGTTCTTC; CDR3: CASSQGTSAYNEQFF; size: .; length: 15; J: TRBJ2-1; V: TRBV5-1; D: TRBD2
DNA: TGTGCCAGCAGCCTAAGGGAAATAGCGGAAAGCTCCTACAATGAGCAGTTCTTC; CDR3: CASSLREIAESSYNEQFF; size: .; length: 18; J: TRBJ2-1; V: TRBV4-2; D: .
DNA: TGTGCCAGTAGTAACCGGGACACTAATTCACCCCTCCACTTT; CDR3: CASSNRDTNSPLHF; size: few; length: 14; J: TRBJ1-6; V: TRBV19; D: .
DNA: TGTGCCAGCAGCAGGGGACTACCTCTCTACGAGCAGTACTTC; CDR3: CASSRGLPLYEQYF; size: .; length: 14; J: TRBJ2-7; V: TRBV7-8; D: TRBD2
DNA: TGCGCCAGCAGCTTGACGCCGTCAGGGCATCAGCCCCAGCATTTT; CDR3: CASSLTPSGHQPQHF; size: .; length: 15; J: TRBJ1-5; V: TRBV5-1; D: .
DNA: TGTGCCAGCAGTTACCAGTTGAACACTGAAGCTTTCTTT; CDR3: CASSYQLNTEAFF; size: .; length: 13; J: TRBJ1-1; V: TRBV6-2/TRBV6-3; D: .
DNA: TGTGCCAGCAGCTTGTGGACAGCAGGGGAAAAACTGTTTTTT; CDR3: CASSLWTAGEKLFF; size: .; length: 14; J: TRBJ1-4; V: TRBV5-4; D: .
DNA: TGTGCCAGCAGTGAAGATATCCGCGGGAGGATCCAGTACTTC; CDR3: CASSEDIRGRIQYF; size: .; length: 14; J: TRBJ2-5; V: TRBV6-4; D: TRBD2
DNA: TGCGCCAGCAGCTTACGACAGGGCACAGATACGCAGTATTTT; CDR3: CASSLRQGTDTQYF; size: few; length: 14; J: TRBJ2-3; V: TRBV5-1; D: .
DNA: TGTGCCAGTAGCCTCGGATGGAGGGCCAATGAGCAGTTCTTC; CDR3: CASSLGWRANEQFF; size: .; length: 14; J: TRBJ2-1; V: TRBV19; D: .